Below are 18 T cell receptor beta chains sequenced from a single sample in a study of control samples from healthy donors and cancer patients (dated by TCRdb to 2019 to 2021). The receptor library was made with the immunoSEQ multiplex PCR assay. The table comes from immuneACCESS by way of TCRdb, which keeps in-frame sequences with V and J called. Part of the clones is missing from these tables; in studies checked, under half for an unresolved V gene and the rest for unknown reasons. Across this sample there are about 160,000 clones, with around 94% seen only once. The top ten constitute 14% of the sample. What was sequenced was PBMCs. These receptors came from a man aged 60-69 years with colorectal cancer.

The chain joins TRBV10-3 to TRBJ1-1; 10 nucleotides agree with TRBD1. CDR3 length: 15 residues. The V gene end was trimmed by 5 bases and the J gene end by 2 bases; junction bases not matched to a gene: 5. The germline V gene has CDR1 ENHRY and CDR2 SYGVKD. The CDR3 region has the DNA TGTGCCATCAGTCAGGACAGGGGGAAAAACACTGAAGCTTTCTTT. Translation: CAISQDRGKNTEAFF.

This sequence joins TRBV6-6 and TRBJ2-7; 7 bases are shared with TRBD1. V trimming: 4 bases; J trimming: 6 bases; junction bases outside the gene matches: 9. Looked up from germline, CDR1 is MNHNY and CDR2 is SVGAGI (reference sequence). CDR3 length equals 14 residues. The CDR3 region is CASSSMTGPGEQYF. CDR3 sequence (DNA): TGTGCCAGCAGTTCTATGACAGGGCCGGGCGAGCAGTACTTC.

CDR3 DNA: TGTGCCAGCAGCCCCCGGGACTCCCTTTGGAATGAGCAGTTCTTC. This gives the protein CASSPRDSLWNEQFF. The chain carries TRBV11-3 and TRBJ2-1, with D perhaps TRBD2 (6 bases). The V gene's germline CDR1 is SGHNT and CDR2 YENEEA. The CDR3 is 15 residues long. Trimming cost V 5 bases and J 7 bases, with 18 bases left between them.

The genes are TRBV5-1 and TRBJ2-1, with TRBD1 identical over 7 bases. V gave up 0 bases and J gave up 8 bases; unmatched junction bases: 8. The CDR3 loop spans 15 amino acids. Looked up from germline, CDR1 is SGHRS and CDR2 is YFSETQ. The chain's CDR3 is CASSLGGRGIDEQFF. The CDR3 nucleotides read TGCGCCAGCAGCTTGGGGGGCAGGGGGATCGATGAGCAGTTCTTC.

The chain joins TRBV11-2 to TRBJ2-7; tentative D call: TRBD2 (6 bases). This CDR3 region has 16 residues. Trimming removed 4 bases from V and 3 bases from J, with 19 bases in between. Germline lookup yields CDR1 SGHAT and CDR2 FQNNGV. This chain's CDR3 is CASSYPGIGGLYEQYF. The CDR3 DNA is TGTGCCAGCAGCTATCCCGGGATCGGAGGGCTCTACGAGCAGTACTTC.

This clone has only one observation. The chain joins TRBV6-1 to TRBJ1-2, with 9 bases fitting TRBD1. The V and J ends lost 5 bases and 7 bases, in that order; junction bases with no gene match: 5. The CDR3 is 13 residues long. Germline V lookup: CDR1 MNHNS, CDR2 SASEGT. CDR3 DNA sequence: TGTGCCAGCAGTACACAGGGGGCCGTTGGCTACACCTTC. Translation gives CASSTQGAVGYTF.

The genes are TRBV10-3 and TRBJ1-1; 10 bases fit TRBD1. Trimming removed 7 bases from V and 2 bases from J; junction bases left unmatched: 7. The CDR3 extends over 15 amino acids. Germline CDR1 is ENHRY and CDR2 is SYGVKD. The CDR3: CAITQGQGHNTEAFF. CDR3 in DNA: TGTGCCATCACTCAGGGACAGGGGCACAACACTGAAGCTTTCTTT.

A remark on this clone: At one end, the junction sequence differs from germline, possibly due to a read error. The V call is TRBV19, the J call TRBJ1-1, with D perhaps TRBD1 (6 bases). CDR1 and CDR2 from the germline V gene are LNHDA and SQIVND (reference sequence). This CDR3 comprises 14 residues. The CDR3 sequence is CAGSRTGLNTEAFF. The CDR3 DNA reads TGTGCCGGTAGTCGTACAGGGTTGAACACTGAAGCTTTCTTT.

The V gene is TRBV5-4, the J gene TRBJ1-4; D is perhaps TRBD1 (6 bases). CDR1 SGHNT and CDR2 YYREEE come from the germline V gene (reference sequence). Deletions cut 2 bases from V and 8 bases from J, with 13 bases between. The CDR3 covers 14 residues. In nucleotides, the CDR3 is TGTGCCAGCAGCTTACAGGGAGCTTCGGAAAAACTGTTTTTT. Translating it yields CASSLQGASEKLFF.

The chain couples TRBV6-6 to TRBJ1-5; D uncertain. This CDR3 has 14 residues. From germline, CDR1 is MNHNY and CDR2 SVGAGI (reference sequence). V was clipped by 2 bases and J by 1 base, with 6 bases between them. The CDR3 DNA follows: TGTGCCAGCAGTTACATCAGAAGCAATCAGCCCCAGCATTTT. The encoded protein is CASSYIRSNQPQHF.

The J gene is TRBJ2-5, the V gene TRBV7-2, with D perhaps being TRBD1 or TRBD2 (5 bases each). V shed 1 base and J shed 0 bases, with 12 bases lying between them. CDR3 length: 16 amino acids. Germline loops: CDR1 SGHTA, CDR2 FQGNSA. The CDR3 here is CASSLGHRGNQETQYF. The DNA for the CDR3 is TGTGCCAGCAGCTTAGGACACCGGGGCAACCAAGAGACCCAGTACTTC. Filled out from reference TRBV7-2 and TRBJ2-5, the complete variable domain reads GAGVSQSPSNKVTEKGKDVELRCDPISGHTALYWYRQSLGQGLEFLIYFQGNSAPDKSGLPSDRFSAERTGGSVSTLTIQRTQQEDSAVYLCASSLGHRGNQETQYFGPGTRLLVL.

Concerning this clone: The sample holds other DNA sequences that translate to the same CDR3. The chain couples TRBV7-9 to TRBJ1-2, with a tentative D call TRBD1 (5 bases). The CDR3 contains 12 residues. Germline assignment: CDR1 SEHNR and CDR2 FQNEAQ (reference sequence). Trimming took off 2 bases at V and 12 bases at J, with 13 bases between the two ends. CDR3 loop: CASSLRGVEDTF. CDR3 DNA sequence: TGTGCCAGCAGCTTAAGGGGAGTGGAGGACACCTTC.

This clone appeared a single time. This rearrangement joins TRBV30 to TRBJ1-5; 8 bases agree with TRBD1. CDR1 is GTSNPN, CDR2 SVGIG, per germline (reference sequence). CDR3 length: 15 amino acids. V lost 4 bases, J lost 4 bases, and 9 bases stayed unmatched. The CDR3 nucleotides read TGTGCCTGGAATAGGGGGACAGGTCGGAATCAGCCCCAGCATTTT. Protein product: CAWNRGTGRNQPQHF.

J is TRBJ1-2 and V is TRBV7-9, with 10 bases lining up with TRBD1. CDR1 is SEHNR, CDR2 FQNEAQ, per germline (reference sequence). The CDR3 sequence is 16 residues long. V lost 1 base to trimming and J lost 6 bases; unmatched junction nucleotides: 8. The CDR3, as DNA: TGTGCCAGCAGCTTAGACCCGGGACAGGGGTATAATGGCTACACCTTC. It translates to CASSLDPGQGYNGYTF.

The chain uses TRBV9 and TRBJ1-6, with 7 nucleotides matching TRBD1. Germline assignment: CDR1 SGDLS and CDR2 YYNGEE. The V and J ends lost 0 bases and 9 bases, in that order; junction bases with no gene match: 9. The CDR3 has 16 amino acids. The CDR3 spells CASSVAPTGAGSPLHF. In DNA, the CDR3 is TGTGCCAGCAGCGTAGCCCCAACAGGGGCCGGTTCACCCCTCCACTTT.

The V and J genes are TRBV7-6 and TRBJ2-7, with D perhaps assigned TRBD1 or TRBD2 (5 bases each). The CDR3 length is 15 residues. Trimming removed 0 bases from V and 3 bases from J, with 12 bases in between. CDR1 is SGHVS, CDR2 FNYEAQ, per germline. The DNA for the CDR3 is TGTGCCAGCAGCTTAGCCAGAGGGGAATACTACGAGCAGTACTTC. It translates to CASSLARGEYYEQYF.

This chain joins TRBV10-3 and TRBJ2-5, with 10 bases identical to TRBD2. The CDR3 has 14 residues. Losses at the gene ends were 5 bases for V and 5 bases for J; bases not matched to a gene: 5. Germline CDR1 and CDR2: ENHRY and SYGVKD. The CDR3 loop reads CAISQRGGAETQYF. The CDR3 DNA is TGTGCCATCAGTCAGCGGGGGGGCGCGGAGACCCAGTACTTC.

CDR3 residues: CSGEKRETQYF. CDR3 bases: TGCAGTGGGGAAAAGCGGGAGACCCAGTACTTC. This rearrangement joins TRBV20-1 to TRBJ2-5; TRBD2 is a possible D gene (5 bases). Germline V gene data show CDR1 as DFQATT and CDR2 as SNEGSKA (reference sequence). Trimming cost V 7 bases and J 5 bases, with 11 bases left between them. This CDR3 comprises 11 residues.